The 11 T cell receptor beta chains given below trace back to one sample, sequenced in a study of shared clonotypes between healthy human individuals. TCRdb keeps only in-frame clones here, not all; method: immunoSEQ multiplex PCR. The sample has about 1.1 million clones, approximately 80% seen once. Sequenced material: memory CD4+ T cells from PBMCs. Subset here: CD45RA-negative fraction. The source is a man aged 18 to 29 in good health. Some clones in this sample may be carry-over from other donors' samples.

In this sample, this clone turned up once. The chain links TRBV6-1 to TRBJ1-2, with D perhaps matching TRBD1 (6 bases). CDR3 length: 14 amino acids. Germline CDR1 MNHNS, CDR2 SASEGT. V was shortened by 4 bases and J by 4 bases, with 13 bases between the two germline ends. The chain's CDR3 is CASSGTQGRYGYTF. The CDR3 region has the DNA TGTGCCAGCAGTGGAACCCAGGGGCGCTATGGCTACACCTTC.

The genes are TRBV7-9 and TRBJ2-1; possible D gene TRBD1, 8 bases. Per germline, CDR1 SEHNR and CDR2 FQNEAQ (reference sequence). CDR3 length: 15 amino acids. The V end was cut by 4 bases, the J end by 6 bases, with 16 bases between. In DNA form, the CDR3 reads TGTGCCAGCAGCTACAGACAGGGGACTATCAATGAGCAGTTCTTC. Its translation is CASSYRQGTINEQFF.

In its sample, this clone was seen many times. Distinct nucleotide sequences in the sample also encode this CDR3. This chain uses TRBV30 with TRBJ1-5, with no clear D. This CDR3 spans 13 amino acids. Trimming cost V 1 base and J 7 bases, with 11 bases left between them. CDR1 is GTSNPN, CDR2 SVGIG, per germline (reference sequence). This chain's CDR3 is CAWSGRAGQPQHF. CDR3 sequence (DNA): TGTGCCTGGAGTGGTCGGGCGGGACAGCCCCAGCATTTT.

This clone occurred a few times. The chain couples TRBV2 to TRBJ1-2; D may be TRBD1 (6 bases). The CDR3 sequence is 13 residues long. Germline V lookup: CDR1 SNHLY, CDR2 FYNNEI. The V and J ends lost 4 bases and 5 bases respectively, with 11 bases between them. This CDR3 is CASSGGTGYGYTF. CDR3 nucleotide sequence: TGTGCCAGCAGTGGCGGCACAGGGTATGGCTACACCTTC. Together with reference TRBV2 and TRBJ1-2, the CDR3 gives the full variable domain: EPEVTQTPSHQVTQMGQEVILRCVPISNHLYFYWYRQILGQKVEFLVSFYNNEISEKSEIFDDQFSVERPDGSNFTLKIRSTKLEDSAMYFCASSGGTGYGYTFGSGTRLTVV.

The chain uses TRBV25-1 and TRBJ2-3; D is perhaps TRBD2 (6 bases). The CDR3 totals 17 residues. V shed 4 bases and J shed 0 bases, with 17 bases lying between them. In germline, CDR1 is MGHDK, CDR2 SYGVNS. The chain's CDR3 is CASSVSPRAGSTDTQYF. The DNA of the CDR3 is TGTGCCAGCAGTGTCTCTCCGCGGGCGGGGAGCACAGATACGCAGTATTTT.

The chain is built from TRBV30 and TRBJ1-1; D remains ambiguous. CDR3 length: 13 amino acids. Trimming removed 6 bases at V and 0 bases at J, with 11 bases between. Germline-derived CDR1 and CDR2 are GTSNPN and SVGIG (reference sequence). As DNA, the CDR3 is TGTGCCTGTCGCCTGGCGATGAACACTGAAGCTTTCTTT. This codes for CACRLAMNTEAFF.

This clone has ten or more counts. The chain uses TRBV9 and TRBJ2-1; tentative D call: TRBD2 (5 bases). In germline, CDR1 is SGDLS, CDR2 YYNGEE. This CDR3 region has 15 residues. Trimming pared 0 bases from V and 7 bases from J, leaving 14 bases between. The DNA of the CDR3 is TGTGCCAGCAGCGTAGAGCCAACCACGGGGAATGAGCAGTTCTTC. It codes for CASSVEPTTGNEQFF.

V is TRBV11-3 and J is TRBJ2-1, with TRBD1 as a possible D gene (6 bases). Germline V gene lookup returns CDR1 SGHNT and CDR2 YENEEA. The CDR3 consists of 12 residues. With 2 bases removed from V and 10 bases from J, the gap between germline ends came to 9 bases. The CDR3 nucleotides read TGTGCCAGCAGCTTATCAGGGGAGGAGCAGTTCTTC. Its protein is CASSLSGEEQFF.

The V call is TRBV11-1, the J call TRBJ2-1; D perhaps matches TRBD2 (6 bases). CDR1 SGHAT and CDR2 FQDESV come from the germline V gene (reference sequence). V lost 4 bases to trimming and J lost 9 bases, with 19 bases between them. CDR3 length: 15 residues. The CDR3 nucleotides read TGTGCCAGCAGCTACTACCCAAGACTAGGGGTTGAGCAGTTCTTC. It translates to CASSYYPRLGVEQFF.

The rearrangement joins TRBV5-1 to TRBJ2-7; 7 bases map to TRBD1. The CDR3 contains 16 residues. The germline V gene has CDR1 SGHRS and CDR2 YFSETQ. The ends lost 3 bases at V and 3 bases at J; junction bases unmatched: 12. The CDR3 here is CASSWDSSGIYYEQYF. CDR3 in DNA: TGCGCCAGCAGCTGGGACAGCTCGGGGATATACTACGAGCAGTACTTC.

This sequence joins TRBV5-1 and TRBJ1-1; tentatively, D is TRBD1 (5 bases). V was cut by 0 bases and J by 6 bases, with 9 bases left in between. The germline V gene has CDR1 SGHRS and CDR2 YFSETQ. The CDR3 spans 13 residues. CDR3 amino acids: CASSLAGTAEAFF. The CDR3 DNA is TGCGCCAGCAGCTTGGCTGGGACCGCTGAAGCTTTCTTT.